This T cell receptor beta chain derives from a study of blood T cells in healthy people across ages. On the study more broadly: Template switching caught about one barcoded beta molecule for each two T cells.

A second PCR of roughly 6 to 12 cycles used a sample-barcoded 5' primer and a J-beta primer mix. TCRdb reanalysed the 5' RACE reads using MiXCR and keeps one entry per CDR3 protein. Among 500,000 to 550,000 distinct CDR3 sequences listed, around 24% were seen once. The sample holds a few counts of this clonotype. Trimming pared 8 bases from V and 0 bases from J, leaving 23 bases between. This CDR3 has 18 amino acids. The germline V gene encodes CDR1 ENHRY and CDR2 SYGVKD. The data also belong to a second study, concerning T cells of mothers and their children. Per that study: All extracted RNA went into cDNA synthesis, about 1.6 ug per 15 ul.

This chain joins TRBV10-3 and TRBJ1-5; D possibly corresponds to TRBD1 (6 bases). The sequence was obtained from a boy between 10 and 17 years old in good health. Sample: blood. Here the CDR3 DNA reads TGTGCCATCCCGCTTAGAGACAGGAATGTTTATAGCAATCAGCCCCAGCATTTT. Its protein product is CAIPLRDRNVYSNQPQHF.